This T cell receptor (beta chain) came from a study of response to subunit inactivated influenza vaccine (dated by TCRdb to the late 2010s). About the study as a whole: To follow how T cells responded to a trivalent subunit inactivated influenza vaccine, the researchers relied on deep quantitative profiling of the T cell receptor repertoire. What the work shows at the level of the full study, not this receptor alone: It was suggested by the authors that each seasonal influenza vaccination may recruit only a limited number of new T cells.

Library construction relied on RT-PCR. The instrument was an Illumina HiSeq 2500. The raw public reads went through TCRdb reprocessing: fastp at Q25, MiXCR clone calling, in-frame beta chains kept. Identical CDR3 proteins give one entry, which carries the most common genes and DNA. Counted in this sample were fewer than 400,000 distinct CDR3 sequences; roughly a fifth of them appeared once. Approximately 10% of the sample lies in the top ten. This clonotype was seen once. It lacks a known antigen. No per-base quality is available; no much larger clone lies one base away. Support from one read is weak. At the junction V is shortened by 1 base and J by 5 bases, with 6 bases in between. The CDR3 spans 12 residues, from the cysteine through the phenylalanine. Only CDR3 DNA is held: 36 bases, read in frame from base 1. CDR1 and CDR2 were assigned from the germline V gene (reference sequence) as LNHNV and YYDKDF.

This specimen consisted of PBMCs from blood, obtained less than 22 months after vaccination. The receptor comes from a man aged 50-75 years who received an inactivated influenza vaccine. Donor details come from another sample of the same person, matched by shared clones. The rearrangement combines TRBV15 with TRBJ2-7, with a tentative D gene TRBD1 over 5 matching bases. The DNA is TGTGCCACCAGCAGAGCAGGGAACGAGCAGTACTTC. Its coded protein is CATSRAGNEQYF.